This TCR beta chain was retrieved from a study of identical twins. Each CDR3 protein is one row after TCRdb ran MiXCR on the 5' RACE reads. This sample has around 1.7 million distinct CDR3 sequences, with 32% found just once. Study results and caveats: Less excess twin sharing appeared in beta out-of-frame sequences.

Trimming cost V 6 bases and J 0 bases; bases outside gene matches: 7. Germline lookup yields CDR1 DFQATT and CDR2 SNEGSKA (reference sequence). The CDR3 loop spans 14 amino acids. Regarding this clonotype: Its antigen is not identified.

The source of this sequence is a newborn girl in good health. The sequenced sample was cord blood. The genes are TRBV20-1 and TRBJ1-2; 7 bases are a match to TRBD1. This CDR3 is CSAPQTGSNYGYTF. The CDR3 DNA sequence: TGCAGTGCCCCTCAGACAGGGTCTAACTATGGCTACACCTTC.